Here is one T cell receptor (beta chain) with its context. Its cognate antigen is unknown. Donors were nominally healthy when sampled, though unrecorded immune exposures were likely. The trim removed 5 bases at V and 0 bases at J, leaving 7 bases unmatched. The CDR3 is made up of 18 amino acids. Germline lookup yields CDR1 SNHLY and CDR2 FYNNEI. The sample originates from a study of cytomegalovirus exposure and HLA in healthy donors. Regarding the study as a whole: Immune exposure information available was restricted to CMV serostatus. The study recorded around 160 TCR beta chains that were cytomegalovirus-associated.

The PCR made use of 60 Vbeta and 13 Jbeta primers. Assay: immunoSEQ multiplex PCR; the TCRdb copy retains only in-frame clones and omits some. The sample shows around 100,000 clones, around 84% of them seen only once. The sample consisted of PBMCs. The TCR was taken from a young man in good health and CMV-seropositive. The rearrangement links TRBV2 to TRBJ2-6; 10 bases match TRBD2. The CDR3 DNA sequence: TGTGCCAGCAGTCAATTTAGCGGGAGGTTCTCTGGGGCCAACGTCCTGACTTTC. Its protein is CASSQFSGRFSGANVLTF. The whole variable domain, remainder taken from reference TRBV2 and TRBJ2-6, is EPEVTQTPSHQVTQMGQEVILRCVPISNHLYFYWYRQILGQKVEFLVSFYNNEISEKSEIFDDQFSVERPDGSNFTLKIRSTKLEDSAMYFCASSQFSGRFSGANVLTFGAGSRLTVL.